The entry that follows covers one TCR beta chain sequence. Categorization into cohorts depended on clinical history that participants reported. This entry comes from a study of blood T cell repertoires in COVID-19. As for the study in general: From T cells, B-cell-depleted T cells, or PBMCs came the material, which was cDNA or gDNA.

Germline V lookup: CDR1 SGHRS, CDR2 YFSETQ. V lost 0 bases to trimming and J lost 6 bases, with 15 bases between them. The CDR3 runs to 15 residues. In the source study's methods: Estimation of nucleated cell counts was performed using reference gene primer amplification. Only in-frame clones appear in the TCRdb table, and some are missing; sequencing was by immunoSEQ multiplex PCR. D and trimming were read from the DNA, whereas the V and J calls and clone size are those reported in that table. Of roughly 260,000 clones in the sample, approximately 90% are singletons; the top ten hold 6% to 7%. Sequencing input: PBMCs or T cells enriched from blood (not recorded which). The rearrangement uses TRBV5-1 and TRBJ1-1; D call uncertain. The sequence was obtained from a woman younger than 45 with acute COVID-19. The CDR3 bases are TGCGCCAGCAGCTTGGATAAGACATACACGGCTGAAGCTTTCTTT. The encoded protein is CASSLDKTYTAEAFF. Based on the CDR3 plus reference TRBV5-1 and TRBJ1-1, the full variable domain is KAGVTQTPRYLIKTRGQQVTLSCSPISGHRSVSWYQQTPGQGLQFLFEYFSETQRNKGNFPGRFSGRQFSNSRSEMNVSTLELGDSALYLCASSLDKTYTAEAFFGQGTRLTVV.